Listed below are T cell receptor beta chains from one sample, sequenced in a study of graft-versus-host responses after intestinal transplantation. Profiling relied on immunoSEQ multiplex PCR, and the TCRdb table lists in-frame clones only, not all of them. This sample has roughly 7,700 clones; approximately 93% occur once, and the top ten carry 2.1%. The specimen comprised PBMCs, sampled 11 days after intestinal transplantation. The receptors come from a human patient who received an intestinal transplant, so some T cells may come from the graft donor. Each CDR3 is given with its conserved first and last residue. Fields, in order: clone size, J gene, D gene, V gene, CDR3 protein, CDR3 DNA. The D gene is left open where the match is weak. For some rows the clone size is stated as once, few or many, or as a class when expanded; others skip it.

. | TRBJ2-2 | . | TRBV5-1 | CASSLARAGATGELFF | TGCGCCAGCAGCTTGGCGAGAGCAGGGGCTACCGGGGAGCTGTTTTTT
. | TRBJ2-7 | TRBD2 | TRBV28 | CASSLYAGTSGSYEQYF | TGTGCCAGCAGTTTGTACGCCGGGACTAGCGGCTCCTACGAGCAGTACTTC
few | TRBJ1-5 | . | TRBV19 | CASSAWGRGNQPQHF | TGTGCCAGTAGCGCCTGGGGAAGGGGTAATCAGCCCCAGCATTTT
. | TRBJ2-3 | TRBD2 | TRBV7-9 | CASSFPSGGPPDTQYF | TGTGCCAGCAGTTTCCCTAGCGGGGGGCCACCAGATACGCAGTATTTT
. | TRBJ2-1 | TRBD2 | TRBV5-5 | CASSLELAGGDYNEQFF | TGTGCCAGCAGCTTGGAGCTAGCGGGGGGAGACTACAATGAGCAGTTCTTC
. | TRBJ2-7 | TRBD1 | TRBV10-3 | CAISGDSRTKQYF | TGTGCCATCAGCGGGGACAGCCGGACAAAGCAGTACTTC
. | TRBJ2-3 | . | TRBV5-6 | CASSLVAQFTDTQYF | TGTGCCAGCAGCTTGGTGGCCCAATTCACAGATACGCAGTATTTT
. | TRBJ1-1 | . | TRBV5-8 | CASSFRAMGGNTEAFF | TGTGCCAGCAGCTTTCGGGCTATGGGGGGGAACACTGAAGCTTTCTTT
. | TRBJ2-7 | . | TRBV6-6 | CARLTNGIQNYEQYF | TGTGCCAGATTAACAAACGGGATACAGAACTACGAGCAGTACTTC
. | TRBJ2-3 | . | TRBV7-8 | CASSLVEEAASTDTQYF | TGTGCCAGCAGCTTAGTCGAAGAAGCGGCCAGCACAGATACGCAGTATTTT
. | TRBJ2-7 | TRBD2 | TRBV7-9 | CASSSGLAGSGEQYF | TGTGCCAGCAGCTCGGGACTAGCGGGGTCGGGAGAGCAGTACTTC
. | TRBJ1-6 | TRBD1 | TRBV30 | CAWAGGAGSPLHF | TGTGCCTGGGCAGGGGGCGCGGGATCACCCCTCCACTTT
. | TRBJ2-3 | . | TRBV9 | CASSVGQRGEGTDTQYF | TGTGCCAGCAGCGTAGGCCAGAGAGGGGAGGGCACAGATACGCAGTATTTT
. | TRBJ1-1 | TRBD1 | TRBV28 | CASSEMIVWSTGGCFF | TGTGCCAGCAGTGAAATGATTGTTTGGTCCACAGGGGGCTGCTTCTTT
once | TRBJ1-2 | TRBD1 | TRBV28 | CASSFVQGASGYTF | TGTGCCAGCAGTTTTGTCCAGGGGGCCTCTGGCTACACCTTC
. | TRBJ2-1 | TRBD2 | TRBV12-5 | CASGLVEGTLAGYNEQFF | TGTGCTAGTGGTTTGGTAGAGGGGACACTAGCGGGCTACAATGAGCAGTTCTTC
. | TRBJ2-1 | TRBD2 | TRBV9 | CASSLGTSGGSGQFF | TGTGCCAGCAGCCTCGGGACTAGCGGGGGATCGGGGCAGTTCTTC
once | TRBJ2-5 | . | TRBV5-1 | CASSLGRGQETQYF | TGCGCCAGCAGCTTGGGTAGGGGACAAGAGACCCAGTACTTC
few | TRBJ2-7 | . | TRBV19 | CASSARVGDEQYF | TGTGCCAGTAGTGCCAGGGTAGGGGACGAGCAGTACTTC
. | TRBJ2-7 | . | TRBV27 | CASSLGQPYEQYF | TGTGCCAGCAGTTTGGGGCAGCCCTACGAGCAGTACTTC
. | TRBJ2-7 | TRBD1 | TRBV28 | CASRATGARDSYEQYF | TGTGCCAGCAGGGCTACAGGGGCCCGGGACTCCTACGAGCAGTACTTC
once | TRBJ2-1 | . | TRBV10-3 | CAIRDFSYNEQFF | TGTGCCATCAGGGACTTTTCCTACAATGAGCAGTTCTTC
. | TRBJ2-7 | TRBD2 | TRBV5-1 | CASSAGLAAGSEQYF | TGCGCCAGCAGCGCCGGACTAGCGGCGGGCTCCGAGCAGTACTTC
. | TRBJ1-5 | . | TRBV28 | CASSPGLLYQPQHF | TGTGCCAGCAGCCCGGGTCTCCTTTATCAGCCCCAGCATTTT
. | TRBJ2-5 | . | TRBV28 | CASLGTGETQYF | TGTGCCAGCTTGGGGACTGGGGAGACCCAGTACTTC
. | TRBJ2-5 | TRBD2 | TRBV5-1 | CASSSGTRDFQETQYF | TGCGCCAGCAGCTCCGGGACTAGGGATTTCCAAGAGACCCAGTACTTC
. | TRBJ2-3 | TRBD1 | TRBV29-1 | CSALESGTGGPFNTDTQYF | TGCAGCGCACTAGAATCCGGGACAGGGGGTCCTTTCAACACAGATACGCAGTATTTT
once | TRBJ2-7 | TRBD1 | TRBV4-1 | CASSQGSGQGTYEQYF | TGCGCCAGCAGCCAAGGGTCCGGACAGGGAACCTACGAGCAGTACTTC
. | TRBJ2-1 | . | TRBV7-8 | CASSLTWDEQFF | TGTGCCAGCAGCCTGACTTGGGATGAGCAGTTCTTC
. | TRBJ2-7 | TRBD1 | TRBV9 | CASSPERDRAAYEQYF | TGTGCCAGCAGCCCCGAGAGGGACAGGGCTGCCTACGAGCAGTACTTC
. | TRBJ2-5 | . | TRBV5-1 | CASSLEQGWETQYF | TGCGCCAGCAGCTTGGAGCAGGGTTGGGAGACCCAGTACTTC
. | TRBJ2-3 | . | TRBV21-1 | CASSKEAGEREPDTQYF | TGTGCCAGCAGCAAAGAGGCCGGAGAACGGGAACCAGATACGCAGTATTTT
few | TRBJ1-3 | . | TRBV6-1 | CASGFGSGINTIYF | TGTGCCAGCGGTTTTGGGTCAGGAATAAACACCATATATTTT
. | TRBJ1-2 | . | TRBV27 | CASSGILEANYGYTF | TGTGCCAGCAGCGGCATATTAGAGGCTAACTATGGCTACACCTTC
. | TRBJ1-2 | . | TRBV5-1 | CASSLTSGGVYYGYTF | TGCGCCAGCAGCTTGACGTCGGGGGGCGTGTATTATGGCTACACCTTC
. | TRBJ2-1 | . | TRBV28 | CASSMTRNEQFF | TGTGCCAGCAGTATGACAAGGAATGAGCAGTTCTTC
. | TRBJ2-7 | TRBD2 | TRBV7-9 | CASSFLAGGHYEQYF | TGTGCCAGCAGCTTCCTAGCGGGAGGCCACTACGAGCAGTACTTC